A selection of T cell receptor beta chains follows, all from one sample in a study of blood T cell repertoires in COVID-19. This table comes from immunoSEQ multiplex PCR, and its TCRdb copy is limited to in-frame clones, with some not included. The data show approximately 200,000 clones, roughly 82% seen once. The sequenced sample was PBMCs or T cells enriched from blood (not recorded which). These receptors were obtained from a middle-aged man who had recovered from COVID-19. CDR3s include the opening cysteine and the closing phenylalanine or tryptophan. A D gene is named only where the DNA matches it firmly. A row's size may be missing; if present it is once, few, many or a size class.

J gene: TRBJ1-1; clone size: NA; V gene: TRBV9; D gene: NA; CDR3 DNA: TGTGCCAGCAGCGTGACAGGGAACACTGAAGCTTTCTTT; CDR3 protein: CASSVTGNTEAFF
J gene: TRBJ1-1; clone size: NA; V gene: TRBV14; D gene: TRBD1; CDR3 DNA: TGTGCCAGCAGGGAACTAGGGACAGCGAACACTGAAGCTTTCTTT; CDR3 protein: CASRELGTANTEAFF
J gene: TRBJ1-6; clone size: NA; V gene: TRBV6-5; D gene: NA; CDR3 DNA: TGTGCCAGCACCCCGACGGGGAATTCACCCCTCCACTTT; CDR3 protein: CASTPTGNSPLHF
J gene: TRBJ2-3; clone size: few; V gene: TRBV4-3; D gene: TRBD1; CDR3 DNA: TGCGCCAGCAGAACGGACAGGGCTAGCACAGATACGCAGTATTTT; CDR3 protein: CASRTDRASTDTQYF
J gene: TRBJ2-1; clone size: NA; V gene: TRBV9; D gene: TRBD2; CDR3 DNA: TGTGCCAGCAGCGTGGGATTTCGGGAGGCCTCCTACAATGAGCAGTTCTTC; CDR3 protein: CASSVGFREASYNEQFF
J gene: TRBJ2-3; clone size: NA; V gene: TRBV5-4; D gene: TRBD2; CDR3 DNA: TGTGCCAGCAGCCCACCGGGACTAGCGGGAGATACGCAGTATTTT; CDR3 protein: CASSPPGLAGDTQYF
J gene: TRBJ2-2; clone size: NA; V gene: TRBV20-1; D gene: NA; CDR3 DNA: TGCAGTGCTAGTGACAGGCGAGCGAACACCGGGGAGCTGTTTTTT; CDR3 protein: CSASDRRANTGELFF
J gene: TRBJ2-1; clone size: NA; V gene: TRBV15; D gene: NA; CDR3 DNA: TGTGCCACCAGCAGAGATCCCAGGGAGCAGTTCTTC; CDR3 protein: CATSRDPREQFF
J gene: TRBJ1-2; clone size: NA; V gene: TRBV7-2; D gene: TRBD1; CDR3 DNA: TGTGCCAGCAGCTTCGACAGGGTGGCCGTGGGCTACACCTTC; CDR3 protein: CASSFDRVAVGYTF
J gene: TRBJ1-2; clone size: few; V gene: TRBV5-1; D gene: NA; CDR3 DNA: TGCGCCAGCAGCATCATGTCCCGGGGGGCGCGGTATGGCTACACCTTC; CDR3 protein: CASSIMSRGARYGYTF
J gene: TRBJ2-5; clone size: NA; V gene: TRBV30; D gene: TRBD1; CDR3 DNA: TGTGCCTGGAGTAAACAGGGGGCCCGGGAGACCCAGTACTTC; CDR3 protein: CAWSKQGARETQYF
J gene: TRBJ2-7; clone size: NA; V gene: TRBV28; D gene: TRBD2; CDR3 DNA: TGTGCCAGCAGTTTTATAGGGACTAGTTACGAGCAGTACTTC; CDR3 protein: CASSFIGTSYEQYF
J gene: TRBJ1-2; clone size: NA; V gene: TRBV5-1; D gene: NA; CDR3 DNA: TGCGCCAGCAGCCCCGGGGAGGGGAGAGGCTACACCTTC; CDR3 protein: CASSPGEGRGYTF
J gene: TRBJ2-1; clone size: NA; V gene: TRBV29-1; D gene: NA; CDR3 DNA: TGCAGCGGCGCATCCCTAGGGGGTGAGCAGTTCTTC; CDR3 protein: CSGASLGGEQFF
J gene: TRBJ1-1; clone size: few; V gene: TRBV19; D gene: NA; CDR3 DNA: TGTGCCAGTAGTAATGGGGGGGTGAACACTGAAGCTTTCTTT; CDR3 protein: CASSNGGVNTEAFF
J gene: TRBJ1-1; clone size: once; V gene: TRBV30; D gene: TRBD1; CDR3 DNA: TGTGCCTGGAGTGCGCGGGACAGGGGTAAAGCTTTCTTT; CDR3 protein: CAWSARDRGKAFF
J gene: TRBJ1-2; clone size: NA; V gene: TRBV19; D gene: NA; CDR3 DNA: TGTGCCAGTAGTTGGAGGGTCCCCTCTGGCTACACCTTC; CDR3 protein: CASSWRVPSGYTF
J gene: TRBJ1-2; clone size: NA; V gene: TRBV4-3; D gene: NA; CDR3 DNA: TGCGCCAGCAGCCAATCTGGGCCACCAGCTAACTATGGCTACACCTTC; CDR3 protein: CASSQSGPPANYGYTF
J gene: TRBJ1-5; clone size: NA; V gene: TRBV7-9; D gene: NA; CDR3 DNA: TGTGCCAGCAGCTCAAGAGGGAGCAATCAGCCCCAGCATTTT; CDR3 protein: CASSSRGSNQPQHF
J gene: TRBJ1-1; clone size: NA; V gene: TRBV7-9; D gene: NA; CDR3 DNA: TGTGCCAGCAGCTTAGGATTAGTGGGAGCGGCTTTCTTT; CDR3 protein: CASSLGLVGAAFF
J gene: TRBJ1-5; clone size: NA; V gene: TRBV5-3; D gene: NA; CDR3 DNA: TGTGCCAGAAGCTTCTACACCGGGAGGTTGCGGAATCAGCCCCAGCATTTT; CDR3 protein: CARSFYTGRLRNQPQHF
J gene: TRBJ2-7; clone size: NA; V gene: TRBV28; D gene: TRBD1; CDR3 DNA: TGTGCCAGCAGTGTTACCCAGACAGGGGCGGGCTACGAGCAGTACTTC; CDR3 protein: CASSVTQTGAGYEQYF
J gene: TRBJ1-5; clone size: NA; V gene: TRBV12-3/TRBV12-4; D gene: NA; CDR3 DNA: TGTGCCAGCAGTTTGGCAGGGGAACAGCCCCAGCATTTT; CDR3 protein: CASSLAGEQPQHF
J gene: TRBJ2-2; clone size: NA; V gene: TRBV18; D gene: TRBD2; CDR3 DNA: TGTGCCAGCTCACAGAGCGGGACCCGATGGGCTGTTGGGGAGCTGTTTTTT; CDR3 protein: CASSQSGTRWAVGELFF
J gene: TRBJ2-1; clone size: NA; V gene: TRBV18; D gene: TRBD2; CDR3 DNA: TGTGCCAGCTCACCTAGGACTAGCGGACACAATGAGCAGTTCTTC; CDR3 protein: CASSPRTSGHNEQFF
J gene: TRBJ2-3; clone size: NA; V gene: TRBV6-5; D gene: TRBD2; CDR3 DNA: TGTGCCAGCAGCACCGGGACTAGCCCCACAGATACGCAGTATTTT; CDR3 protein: CASSTGTSPTDTQYF
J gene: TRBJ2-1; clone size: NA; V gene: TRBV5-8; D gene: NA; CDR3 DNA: TGTGCCAGCAGCCGAGGGACTCCACCCCACTACAATGAGCAGTTCTTC; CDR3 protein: CASSRGTPPHYNEQFF
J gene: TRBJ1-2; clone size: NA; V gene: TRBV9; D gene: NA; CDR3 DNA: TGTGCCAGCAGCGTAGAAGGGGGTCGAGGCTACACCTTC; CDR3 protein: CASSVEGGRGYTF
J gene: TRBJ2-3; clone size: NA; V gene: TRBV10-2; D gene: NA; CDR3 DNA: TGCGCCAGCAGTCCCGGACTTAGCACAGATACGCAGTATTTT; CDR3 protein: CASSPGLSTDTQYF
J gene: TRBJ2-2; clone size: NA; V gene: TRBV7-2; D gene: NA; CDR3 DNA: TGTGCCAGCAGCTTACGTCAGGGCGGAACGAACACCGGGGAGCTGTTTTTT; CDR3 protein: CASSLRQGGTNTGELFF
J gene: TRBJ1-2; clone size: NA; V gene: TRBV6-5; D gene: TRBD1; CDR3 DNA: TGTGCCAGCAGGAACAGGACAGGAAAATCCTATGGCTACACCTTC; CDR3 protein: CASRNRTGKSYGYTF
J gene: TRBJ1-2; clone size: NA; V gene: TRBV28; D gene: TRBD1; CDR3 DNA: TGTGCCAGCACATCGACAGGGATCTATGGCTACACCTTC; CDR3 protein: CASTSTGIYGYTF
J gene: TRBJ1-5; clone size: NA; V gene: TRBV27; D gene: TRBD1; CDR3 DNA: TGTGCCAGCAGTTCGTACAGGGGAGGCAATCAGCCCCAGCATTTT; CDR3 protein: CASSSYRGGNQPQHF
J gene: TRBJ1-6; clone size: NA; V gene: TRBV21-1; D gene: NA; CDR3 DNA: TGTGCCAGCAGCAAAGTCCTTTTCACCCGGGGTTCACCCCTCCACTTT; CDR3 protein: CASSKVLFTRGSPLHF
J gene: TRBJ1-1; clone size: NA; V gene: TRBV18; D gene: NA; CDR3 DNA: TGTGCCAGCTCACTTTCCAGGGGCACTGAAGCTTTCTTT; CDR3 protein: CASSLSRGTEAFF
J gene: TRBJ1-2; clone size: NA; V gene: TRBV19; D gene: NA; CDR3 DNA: TGTGCCAGTAGTATAGCCGGCGGATTTAACTATGGCTACACCTTC; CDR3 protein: CASSIAGGFNYGYTF
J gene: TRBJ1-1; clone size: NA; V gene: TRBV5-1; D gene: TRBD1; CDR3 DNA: TGCGCCAGCAGCTTAACCGACAGGGACACTGAAGCTTTCTTT; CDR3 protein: CASSLTDRDTEAFF
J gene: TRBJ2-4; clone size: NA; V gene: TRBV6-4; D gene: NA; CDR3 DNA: TGTGCCAGCAGTGAAAACGAGGTCGACAAAAACATTCAGTACTTC; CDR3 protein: CASSENEVDKNIQYF
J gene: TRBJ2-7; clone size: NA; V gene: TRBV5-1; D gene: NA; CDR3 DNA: TGCGCCAGCAGCCCCGGGAGTCGTACGGACTACGAGCAGTACTTC; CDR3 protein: CASSPGSRTDYEQYF
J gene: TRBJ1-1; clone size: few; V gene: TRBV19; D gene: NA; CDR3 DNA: TGTGCCAGTTTGAGTACGATCACTGAAGCTTTCTTT; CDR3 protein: CASLSTITEAFF
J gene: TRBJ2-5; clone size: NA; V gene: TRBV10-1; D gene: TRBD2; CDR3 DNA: TGCGCCAGCAGTGATTCCGGACTAGCGGGATCTCAAGAGACCCAGTACTTC; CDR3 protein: CASSDSGLAGSQETQYF
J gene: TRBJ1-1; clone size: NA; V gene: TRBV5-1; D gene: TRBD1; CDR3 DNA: TGCGCCAGCAGCCGGACCGGGACAGGGGAAACTGAAGCTTTCTTT; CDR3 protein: CASSRTGTGETEAFF